A single sample is the source of the 30 T cell receptor beta chains below, sequenced in a study of blood T cell repertoires in COVID-19. Clones were sequenced by immunoSEQ multiplex PCR, and TCRdb holds only the in-frame ones, with some missing. The table lists some 700,000 clones, about nine tenths of them singletons. Material: peripheral blood. These receptors came from a woman between 18 and 30 years old with acute or convalescent COVID-19.

J is TRBJ1-1 and V is TRBV9; D uncertain. The ends were cut back, 1 base at V and 5 bases at J, with 9 bases in the middle. Germline V gene lookup returns CDR1 SGDLS and CDR2 YYNGEE. The CDR3 has 13 amino acids. CDR3 nucleotide sequence: TGTGCCAGCAGCGTAACCGCGAGGACTGAAGCTTTCTTT. Translated, it gives CASSVTARTEAFF.

V and J are TRBV6-1 and TRBJ1-3; D might be TRBD1 (5 bases). Germline values: CDR1 MNHNS, CDR2 SASEGT. This CDR3 has 15 amino acids. V lost 0 bases, J lost 3 bases, and 9 bases lay in between. CDR3 sequence reads: CASSEASGNGNTIYF. For the CDR3, the DNA is TGTGCCAGCAGTGAAGCGTCAGGGAATGGAAACACCATATATTTT.

The chain combines TRBV24-1 with TRBJ1-5, with a tentative D call TRBD1 (5 bases). Trimming pared 6 bases from V and 2 bases from J, leaving 16 bases between. Looked up from germline, CDR1 is KGHDR and CDR2 is SFDVKD. The CDR3 runs 16 residues. CDR3 nucleotide sequence: TGTGCCACCAGTCCGGGGGTCCCCCTAGGCAATCAGCCCCAGCATTTT. Protein: CATSPGVPLGNQPQHF.

The V and J genes are TRBV19 and TRBJ1-4, with 10 nucleotides matching TRBD1. This CDR3 has 13 amino acids. CDR1 is LNHDA, CDR2 SQIVND, per germline (reference sequence). V shed 3 bases, J shed 13 bases, and the junction held 5 bases outside the gene matches. As DNA, the CDR3 is TGTGCCAGTAGTATCTCGACAGGGGGCCGACTGTTTTTT. Translating it yields CASSISTGGRLFF.

The chain employs TRBV6-2 or TRBV6-3 and TRBJ1-2; no clear D gene. This CDR3 region has 12 residues. In germline, CDR1 is MNHEY, CDR2 SVGEGT. Trimming pared 4 bases from V and 8 bases from J, leaving 11 bases between. The CDR3 DNA follows: TGTGCCAGCAGTTTCGCTTCAGGCGGCTACACCTTC. Protein: CASSFASGGYTF.

The chain carries TRBV5-8 and TRBJ1-5; the D gene is possibly TRBD1 (5 bases). The CDR3 sequence is 16 residues long. The germline V gene encodes CDR1 SGHTS and CDR2 YDEGEE. V shed 3 bases and J shed 3 bases, with 16 bases lying between them. CDR3 protein: CASSWGWGVANQPQHF. The CDR3 DNA follows: TGTGCCAGCAGCTGGGGGTGGGGGGTGGCCAATCAGCCCCAGCATTTT.

J is TRBJ2-3 and V is TRBV28, with TRBD2 matching 9 bases. The CDR3 contains 16 residues. The V and J ends lost 2 bases and 10 bases, in that order; junction bases with no gene match: 13. The germline gives CDR1 MDHEN, CDR2 SYDVKM. This CDR3 reads CASSLSGLAGRGAQYF. CDR3 bases: TGTGCCAGCAGTTTAAGTGGTCTAGCGGGGAGAGGAGCGCAGTATTTT.

The count of this clone is one. The chain employs TRBV7-2 and TRBJ1-1, with 7 bases that match TRBD1. The CDR3 length is 14 residues. Unmatched junction bases numbered 5, after V lost 6 bases and J lost 1 base. The V gene's germline CDR1 is SGHTA and CDR2 FQGNSA. Written as DNA, the CDR3 is TGTGCCAGCAGAAACAGGGGACGGAACACTGAAGCTTTCTTT. Residues: CASRNRGRNTEAFF.

The table lists this clone with a count of one. The chain recombines TRBV29-1 with TRBJ1-2, with 7 nucleotides matching TRBD1. V gave up 7 bases and J gave up 8 bases; unmatched junction bases: 10. Germline V gives CDR1 SQVTM, CDR2 ANQGSEA. The CDR3 is 12 amino acids. The CDR3 region has the DNA TGCAGCGGTATCAGACAGGGTCTAGGCTACACCTTC. Amino acid sequence: CSGIRQGLGYTF. The full variable domain, its missing parts supplied by reference TRBV29-1 and TRBJ1-2, is SAVISQKPSRDICQRGTSLTIQCQVDSQVTMMFWYRQQPGQSLTLIATANQGSEATYESGFVIDKFPISRPNLTFSTLTVSNMSPEDSSIYLCSGIRQGLGYTFGSGTRLTVV.

This clone was found once. The rearrangement uses TRBV2 and TRBJ2-7; 9 bases map to TRBD1. With V trimmed by 8 bases and J by 3 bases, 8 bases remained unmatched. Germline lookup yields CDR1 SNHLY and CDR2 FYNNEI. This CDR3 contains 14 residues. This chain's CDR3 is CASLAGTGFYEQYF. CDR3 coding DNA: TGTGCCAGCTTGGCCGGGACAGGGTTCTACGAGCAGTACTTC.

The rearrangement links TRBV4-3 to TRBJ2-1; TRBD2 agrees at 11 bases. V shed 3 bases, J shed 3 bases, and the junction held 10 bases outside the gene matches. The CDR3 runs to 18 residues. Germline V CDR1 and CDR2: LGHNA, YSLEER. In DNA form, the CDR3 reads TGCGCCAGCAGCCACGGGACTAGCGGTCTTATGCTCTACAATGAGCAGTTCTTC. Translating it yields CASSHGTSGLMLYNEQFF.

The V call is TRBV5-1, the J call TRBJ2-7; tentative D call: TRBD2 (5 bases). Trimming shortened V by 0 bases and J by 0 bases, and 10 bases separated the two germline ends. Germline CDR1 is SGHRS and CDR2 is YFSETQ. The CDR3 length is 15 residues. The CDR3 loop reads CASSLDGGSSYEQYF. The CDR3 coding sequence is TGCGCCAGCAGCTTGGATGGCGGGTCCTCCTACGAGCAGTACTTC.

The chain employs TRBV19 and TRBJ1-2; possibly TRBD1 for D (6 bases). Trimming stripped 9 bases from V and 6 bases from J, with 17 bases between. The CDR3 contains 13 residues. Germline loops: CDR1 LNHDA, CDR2 SQIVND (reference sequence). The CDR3 coding sequence is TGTGCCAGCGAAGATCCAGGGGCTGATGGCTACACCTTC. This sequence encodes CASEDPGADGYTF.

The chain combines TRBV7-2 with TRBJ1-3, with TRBD1 matching over 7 bases. V was clipped by 4 bases and J by 4 bases; unmatched bases: 13. Germline V CDR1 and CDR2: SGHTA, FQGNSA. This CDR3 has 17 residues. CDR3 nucleotides: TGTGCCAGCAGCTCGAGACTAGGGGGCGCCTCCGGAAACACCATATATTTT. This translates into CASSSRLGGASGNTIYF.

This chain joins TRBV7-8 and TRBJ1-2; a possible D gene is TRBD1 (6 bases). The germline V and J ends were trimmed by 5 bases and 8 bases, with 21 bases remaining between them. The CDR3 length is 15 residues. From germline, CDR1 is SGHVS and CDR2 FQNEAQ. CDR3 bases: TGTGCCAGCAGCCAAACCGGCGGACAGCTTGAGGGCTACACCTTC. Translation gives CASSQTGGQLEGYTF.

This clone was recorded only once. The chain uses TRBV11-2 and TRBJ1-2; D remains ambiguous. Trimming removed 4 bases at V and 4 bases at J, with 10 bases between. Germline V gene sequence: CDR1 SGHAT, CDR2 FQNNGV. The CDR3 totals 13 residues. As DNA, the CDR3 is TGTGCCAGCAGCTCTCTCCGGGGCTATGGCTACACCTTC. Translated, it gives CASSSLRGYGYTF.

The CDR3 here is CASSLNWQADYTF. DNA for the CDR3: TGTGCCAGCAGTCTCAACTGGCAGGCTGACTACACCTTC. The V gene is TRBV12-3 or TRBV12-4, the J gene TRBJ1-2; unclear D gene. V was shortened by 5 bases and J by 10 bases, with 17 bases between the two germline ends. The CDR3 has 13 amino acids.

The rearrangement links TRBV9 to TRBJ1-2; a possible D gene is TRBD1 (6 bases). Germline V lookup: CDR1 SGDLS, CDR2 YYNGEE. The V and J ends lost 0 bases and 4 bases respectively, with 10 bases between them. This CDR3 contains 14 residues. The CDR3 reads CASSVDRASYGYTF. CDR3 bases: TGTGCCAGCAGCGTAGACAGGGCGTCCTATGGCTACACCTTC. The whole variable domain, remainder taken from reference TRBV9 and TRBJ1-2, is DSGVTQTPKHLITATGQRVTLRCSPRSGDLSVYWYQQSLDQGLQFLIQYYNGEERAKGNILERFSAQQFPDLHSELNLSSLELGDSALYFCASSVDRASYGYTFGSGTRLTVV.

This clone showed up many times. The chain has TRBV15 and TRBJ1-5; the match to TRBD1 covers 8 bases. The CDR3 sequence is 19 residues long. Germline V gene lookup returns CDR1 LNHNV and CDR2 YYDKDF (reference sequence). J was trimmed by 7 bases and V by 5 bases; bases with no gene match: 22. Here the CDR3 reads CATSARTGKILANRQPQHF. The CDR3 DNA sequence: TGTGCCACCAGCGCGCGGACAGGGAAAATTCTGGCTAACCGCCAGCCCCAGCATTTT.

The J gene is TRBJ1-1, the V gene TRBV4-3; weak D call: TRBD1 (6 bases). Germline assignment: CDR1 LGHNA and CDR2 YSLEER. Trimming removed 2 bases from V and 6 bases from J, with 13 bases in between. The length of the CDR3 is 14 residues. The DNA for the CDR3 is TGCGCCAGCAGCCAAAGAGGTGGGGGCGCTGAAGCTTTCTTT. This codes for CASSQRGGGAEAFF.

V is TRBV7-2 and J is TRBJ1-6; D remains unclear. The CDR3 runs 15 residues. The germline gives CDR1 SGHTA, CDR2 FQGNSA. Trimming took 6 bases from V and 4 from J, leaving 13 bases between them. The CDR3 DNA reads TGTGCCAGCAGTCCTGACGGGAATTATAATTCACCCCTCCACTTT. This encodes CASSPDGNYNSPLHF. Full variable domain (rest looked up from reference TRBV7-2 and TRBJ1-6): GAGVSQSPSNKVTEKGKDVELRCDPISGHTALYWYRQSLGQGLEFLIYFQGNSAPDKSGLPSDRFSAERTGGSVSTLTIQRTQQEDSAVYLCASSPDGNYNSPLHFGNGTRLTVT.

V and J are TRBV6-5 and TRBJ1-2, with 7 bases aligning to TRBD1. Per germline, CDR1 MNHEY and CDR2 SVGAGI. The junction had 8 bases not matched to a gene; V was cut back by 0 bases and J by 7 bases. The CDR3 totals 15 residues. CDR3 DNA sequence: TGTGCCAGCAGTTACTCGACAGGGACCCGTCGTGGCTACACCTTC. Protein product: CASSYSTGTRRGYTF.

The chain uses TRBV24-1 and TRBJ2-2; weak D call: TRBD2 (5 bases). This CDR3 spans 12 amino acids. Germline V gives CDR1 KGHDR, CDR2 SFDVKD. Trimming took off 8 bases at V and 3 bases at J, with 6 bases between the two ends. This chain's CDR3 is CATTGDTGELFF. The CDR3 nucleotides read TGTGCCACCACCGGGGACACCGGGGAGCTGTTTTTT.

This clone appeared a single time. The chain links TRBV4-1 to TRBJ2-2, with D uncertain. Trimming cost V 1 base and J 6 bases, with 12 bases left between them. CDR1 is MGHRA, CDR2 YSYEKL, per germline. The CDR3 runs 15 residues. The CDR3 DNA is TGCGCCAGCAGCCAAGGGTCCCTTCCGGCCGGGGAGCTGTTTTTT. Residues: CASSQGSLPAGELFF.

This rearrangement joins TRBV6-5 to TRBJ1-4, with a tentative D call TRBD1 (6 bases). Germline V lookup: CDR1 MNHEY, CDR2 SVGAGI. The CDR3 loop spans 14 amino acids. V was shortened by 5 bases and J by 3 bases, with 10 bases between the two germline ends. CDR3 coding DNA: TGTGCCAGCAGTAGGGGGATAGCTAATGAAAAACTGTTTTTT. Its translation: CASSRGIANEKLFF.

The chain recombines TRBV27 with TRBJ1-2; 11 nucleotides match TRBD1. With V trimmed by 5 bases and J by 5 bases, 7 bases remained unmatched. The CDR3 runs to 15 residues. Germline V gene sequence: CDR1 MNHEY, CDR2 SMNVEV (reference sequence). This chain's CDR3 is CASSPLGQGAYGYTF. CDR3 nucleotides: TGTGCCAGCAGTCCGCTAGGACAGGGGGCATATGGCTACACCTTC.

The chain recombines TRBV27 with TRBJ1-1; a weak D match, TRBD1 (6 bases). CDR1 is MNHEY and CDR2 is SMNVEV in the germline V gene (reference sequence). V was pared by 3 bases and J by 1 base, with 15 bases between. This CDR3 is built from 16 residues. The DNA for the CDR3 is TGTGCCAGCAGTTTTGTCCAGGGGATAGGGAACACTGAAGCTTTCTTT. As protein: CASSFVQGIGNTEAFF.

This clone appeared a single time. The chain couples TRBV10-3 to TRBJ1-2; maybe TRBD1 (5 bases). The CDR3 runs to 12 residues. The germline V and J ends were trimmed by 3 bases and 6 bases, with 8 bases remaining between them. CDR1 is ENHRY, CDR2 SYGVKD, per germline. The CDR3 loop is CAISETGHGYTF. The CDR3 DNA reads as TGTGCCATCAGTGAAACAGGCCATGGCTACACCTTC.

The V gene is TRBV11-2, the J gene TRBJ1-2, with 7 bases identical to TRBD1. After removal of 1 base from V and 3 bases from J, the junction contained 2 bases not matched to a gene. CDR3 length: 14 residues. Per the germline V gene, CDR1 is SGHAT and CDR2 is FQNNGV. The CDR3 reads CASSLGQGYYGYTF. CDR3 sequence (DNA): TGTGCCAGCAGCTTAGGACAGGGTTACTATGGCTACACCTTC.

The chain couples TRBV4-3 to TRBJ1-1; 9 bases line up with TRBD1. The trim removed 0 bases at V and 5 bases at J, leaving 10 bases unmatched. CDR3 length: 17 amino acids. The germline V gene encodes CDR1 LGHNA and CDR2 YSLEER. CDR3 in DNA: TGCGCCAGCAGCCAAGATCCCCCGGGACAGGGAGATACTGAAGCTTTCTTT. Encoded protein: CASSQDPPGQGDTEAFF.